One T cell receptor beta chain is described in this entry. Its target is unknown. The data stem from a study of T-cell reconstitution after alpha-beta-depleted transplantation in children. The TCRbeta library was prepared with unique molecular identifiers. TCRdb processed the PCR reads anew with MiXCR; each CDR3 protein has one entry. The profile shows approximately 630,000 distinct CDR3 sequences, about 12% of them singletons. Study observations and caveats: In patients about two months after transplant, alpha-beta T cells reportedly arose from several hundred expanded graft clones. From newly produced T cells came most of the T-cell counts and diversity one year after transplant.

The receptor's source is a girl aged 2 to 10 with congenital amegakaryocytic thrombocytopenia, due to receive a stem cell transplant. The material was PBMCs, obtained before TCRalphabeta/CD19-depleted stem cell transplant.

CDR3 sequence (DNA): TGTGCCAGCAGTTTTAGCTCCGATGGGGCAGATACGCAGTATTTT. It translates to CASSFSSDGADTQYF. The V call is TRBV12-3 or TRBV12-4, the J call TRBJ2-3; D not resolved. Trimming took 3 bases from V and 4 from J, leaving 14 bases between them. The CDR3 spans 15 residues.